This T cell receptor beta chain was captured in a study of T cells in tuberculosis. Study at large: A South African cohort included IGRA-negative adolescents, latently infected IGRA-positive adolescents and adults with active tuberculosis. PBMC were archived before or within 7 days of starting treatment. Study results and limitations: Shorter CDR3-alpha in active tuberculosis partly drove smaller distances. Active tuberculosis TCR-alpha repertoires lay closer to GMM-specific TCRs than IGRA-negative controls, suggesting clonal expansion.

Measured with immunoSEQ multiplex PCR; TCRdb has only the in-frame clones, and not every one. The table records around 30,000 clones, roughly 93% of them present only once. On this clone: What it recognizes is unknown.

Time point of the sample: new active TB diagnosis, blood taken before or within 7 days of starting treatment. CDR3 length: 14 residues. CDR1 and CDR2 from the germline V gene are MNHEY and SVGAGI. V was shortened by 0 bases and J by 7 bases, with 12 bases between the two germline ends. The material sequenced was PBMCs, taken at tuberculosis diagnosis. This clonotype was sampled from an adult with tuberculosis. The chain employs TRBV6-5 and TRBJ1-2; no firm D call. The CDR3 nucleotides read TGTGCCAGCAGTTACTCGATTCCTGGGAGTGGCTACACCTTC. Amino acids: CASSYSIPGSGYTF.